This entry is about one T cell receptor (beta chain). The antigen it binds to is not known. Within one base of it there is no much larger clone, and no base qualities were kept. The data originate from a study of shared clonotypes between healthy human individuals (TCRdb year 2020). Broadly, across the study: The cohort comprised two women and a few men aged 18 to 49 years. To increase sequencing depth and limit assay-specific biases, TCR repertoire library preparation and sequencing were carried out by different laboratories using diverse techniques. Between about 0.8 and 9 billion PBMCs per donor were obtained by leukapheresis. The study deeply sequenced blood TCR repertoires of several healthy adults to estimate repertoire size and the extent of clonotype sharing between individuals. For each donor, three plates each were used for CD4 naive and CD4 memory, two plates were used for CD8 naive, and one plate was used for CD8 memory.

Overall results and qualifications from the work: Clonotypes shared by all four sorted-subset donors showed higher generation probabilities than non-shared clonotypes. Naive subsets generally had larger estimated clonotype richness than memory subsets. Even with the large sequencing depth, rarefaction of the sorted-subset datasets indicated that sequencing was incomplete. Sampling was limited to blood, and TCR repertoires in tissue likely differ from TCR repertoires in blood. The genetic and exposure-history diversity represented was limited by the small number of donors. Pairwise subsampling led to the expectation that sequencing depth would affect the degree of clonotype sharing among donors. When a handful of donors were compared, the shared fraction of clonotypes was roughly 5% for naive CD4, 3% to 4% for naive CD8, more than 2% for memory CD4, and 0.35% to 0.5% for memory CD8.

Using the deep immunoSEQ assay, TCR CDR3 regions were amplified from genomic DNA by multiplex PCR. For each cell subset, the extracted genomic DNA was distributed evenly across all wells of several immunoSEQ 96-well plates, and each plate served as one replicate. For sorted subsets, 200 to 250 ng of genomic DNA, equivalent to tens of thousands of T cell genomes, went into each replicate PCR. Purified libraries were quantified with a Qubit 3.0 fluorometer, sized on a Bioanalyzer 2100, and re-quantified with the KAPA Library Quantification kit. Each immunoSEQ 96-well plate was sequenced on its own single-read 150-cycle Illumina NextSeq 550 flow cell. In the authors' own workflow: Because the immunoSEQ output held only junctional sequences and lacked quality scores, the filtering could not match the filtering applied to full-length reads. To assign V/J genes and CDR3, sequences were annotated using PyIR, a Python wrapper for IgBLAST v1.9, with IMGT germline references. Reads were removed for weak V/J assignments (E-value above 1e-6), missing CDR3, stop codons, out-of-frame junctions, or ambiguous translated residues. V3J clonotypes were defined as sequences sharing an identical inferred V gene, J gene, and CDR3 amino acid sequence. The percentage overlap between two repertoires was calculated by dividing the number of shared unique clonotypes by the size of the smaller repertoire. Repertoire richness was assessed with RTK rarefaction, the Chao1 estimator, and Recon v2.1 estimates of unobserved clonotypes. For all TCRbeta clonotypes obtained by the gDNA method from four donors, generation probabilities were computed with OLGA. TCRdb carries this immuneACCESS record with in-frame sequences only. Its versions omit some clonotypes, under half of them owing to an unresolved V gene in the studies checked, with the rest unexplained. The DNA gave D and trimming, while V, J and clone size come from that table. The sample table holds about 1 million clones, of which approximately 72% were seen once. The biggest ten clones account for approximately 1.5% of the sample.

The donors were healthy, HIV-negative adults with no recently reported acute infections or vaccinations. Every donor was a Caucasian adult residing in Nashville, Tennessee, USA. CD4+ T cells were enriched by magnetic negative selection, after which naive cells were positively selected on CD45RA and the negative fraction was taken as the memory subset. Blood was obtained by leukapheresis, after which PBMCs were separated by Ficoll-Histopaque density gradient centrifugation and cryopreserved in liquid nitrogen vapor phase. Analytical flow cytometry was used to check the purity and quantity of each magnetically sorted T cell population. From each sorted fraction, genomic DNA was isolated and quantified by UV absorbance on a Nanodrop 2000c. CDR1 and CDR2 are drawn from the germline V gene (reference sequence): SGHNT, YYREEE. Including cysteine and phenylalanine, the CDR3 has 18 amino acids. The DNA shown is the 54-base CDR3, in frame from base 1. Between the V and J ends, shortened by 0 bases and 6 bases respectively, the junction contains 23 bases.

This chain joins TRBV5-4 to TRBJ2-3; the D gene is perhaps TRBD1, from 5 matching bases. The sequence derives from a man in his late teens or twenties in good health. The specimen sequenced was memory CD4+ T cells sorted from blood. The cell subset or site label corresponds to: CD45RA-negative fraction. CDR3 loop: CASSLAGSQGLNTDTQYF. The DNA sequence is as follows: TGTGCCAGCAGCTTGGCGGGCTCCCAGGGATTGAACACGGATACGCAGTATTTT.